This TCR beta chain was captured by sequencing in a study of T cells in Graves' hyperthyroidism and ophthalmopathy (dated by TCRdb to about 2019). Background on the whole study: Peripheral blood was sampled at the time of initial diagnosis, prior to any treatment. Once sampling was done, hyperthyroidism patients were given methimazole at a starting dose of 30 mg daily, whereas ophthalmopathy patients were given high-dose intravenous methylprednisolone. The paper reports TCR Vbeta CDR3 sequencing of 130 to 150 peripheral blood samples: approximately 41 ophthalmopathy, 75 to 80 hyperthyroidism and 17 progressor patients. To identify TCR V-J signatures that set the groups apart, the researchers used a discovery cohort of more than 95 patients, made up of 40 to 45 with Graves' ophthalmopathy and about 55 with stable Graves' hyperthyroidism. The 100 or so discovery patients were randomly split 7:3 into training and test sets. Thyroid tissue and blood T-cell repertoires from roughly 6 Graves' hyperthyroidism patients were also compared in the study. Whether ophthalmopathy could be predicted prospectively was tested in an independent validation cohort made up of roughly 20 hyperthyroidism patients plus 17 patients who later progressed to ophthalmopathy.

The investigation overall reported the following: A 13 V-J signature model separated ophthalmopathy from stable hyperthyroidism, with around 91% sensitivity and roughly 84% specificity in cross-validation and 80%/75% in testing. In validation, the model predicted progression to ophthalmopathy a median of approximately 6.6 months before onset, with about 71% sensitivity and 72.22% specificity. Most expanded thyroid clonotypes (frequency above 0.001) were also detected in blood, a finding suggesting that blood repertoires may reflect thyroid immune responses. No statistical method was used to set the sample size in advance, and investigators knew the group allocation.

The TCR beta CDR3 regions were amplified from the RNA transcripts. A first-round RT-PCR of the TCR CDR3 used the HTBI primer set with the Qiagen OneStep RT-PCR kit. The libraries were constructed in a second round of multiplex PCR and then size-selected and purified. The libraries were sequenced on an Illumina HiSeq2000 using paired-end 100 bp reads. Per the source publication's procedure: SOAPnuke was used to process the raw data, with reads discarded if the reads contained adapters or uncalled bases, had a mean Phred below 15, or lacked an exact constant-primer or identifier match. COPE v1.2.5 was used to merge high-quality paired reads, and clonotypes were defined as unique nucleotide sequences. MiTCR v1.1 was used to align the clonotypes against IMGT TRBV, TRBD and TRBJ reference segments. The analysis was restricted to V-J combinations with a frequency above 0.0001, which together covered about 99% of the repertoires. A TCS score was defined as the ratio between F50 (clonal expansion) and ExV (chaos), using BLOSUM62-based TCRdist between CDR3 peptides within each V-J. Welch's t-statistics and random forest reduced roughly 530 V-J features to 13, which were used in a naive Bayes classifier (R e1071). TCRdb ran its own pipeline on the public reads, namely fastp trimming at Q25 and MiXCR clone calling, and kept in-frame beta chains. Records with the same CDR3 protein are collapsed into one entry carrying the most frequent genes and DNA. TCRdb's processing, not the authors', yielded these V and J calls. In this sample the table shows 300,000 to 450,000 distinct CDR3 sequences, about 15% of which occur a single time. The top ten hold about 31% of the sample.

This clonotype was seen a handful of times. The target of this receptor is not known. Qualities for individual bases were not recorded, and no much larger clone is one base off. Graves' hyperthyroidism was defined as stable when no progression to ophthalmopathy occurred over 18 months of follow-up. Hyperthyroidism patients were newly diagnosed, with disease duration under 2 months, and aged 18 to 65 years. Any patient with an uncontrolled infection, another autoimmune disease, pregnancy or lactation was excluded. Clinical symptoms, serum thyroxine and TRAb, thyroid ultrasound, and orbital computed tomography formed the basis for the diagnoses. PBMCs were isolated from 10 ml of fresh peripheral blood by Ficoll-Paque density gradient centrifugation. Total RNA was extracted using Trizol reagent, and RNA quality was assessed on an Agilent 2100 Bioanalyzer. The sequencing sample was made of blood. The clonotype originates from a woman aged 30 to 39 with Graves' hyperthyroidism.

The nucleotide sequence reads TGCAGTGCTAGAGATCGGGACTATCAGCCCCAGCATTTT. It translates as CSARDRDYQPQHF. The sequence is built from TRBV20-1 and TRBJ1-5, with TRBD1 tentatively as D gene (5 bases match). V and J lose 0 bases and 5 bases, and a span of 8 bases separates them. CDR1 and CDR2 are read off the germline V gene (reference sequence) as DFQATT and SNEGSKA. From its cysteine to its phenylalanine, the CDR3 spans 13 amino acids. Only the CDR3 region is kept as DNA, spanning 39 bases read in frame from base 1.